These 26 T cell receptor beta chains originate from one sample sequenced in a study of post-analysis software for immune sequencing data. Study-wide points: Compared with controls, patients had more of five TRBV segments, including TRBV5-6, TRBV5-1 and TRBV20-1.

For these receptors, no antigen is known. Unique molecular identifiers featured in each of the TCR beta cDNA libraries. From the PCR reads, TCRdb called clonotypes with MiXCR, one entry per CDR3 protein. The sample comprises around 250,000 distinct CDR3 sequences, just over 35% of which are singletons, and around 4.8% rests with the top ten. Material for sequencing was blood. These receptors originate from a girl between 10 and 17 years old with multiple sclerosis.

Ten or more counts support this clonotype. This chain uses TRBV29-1 with TRBJ2-1; D is perhaps TRBD1 or TRBD2 (5 bases each). The CDR3 is 12 amino acids. CDR1 and CDR2 (germline): SQVTM, ANQGSEA. The germline V and J ends were trimmed by 4 bases and 10 bases, with 14 bases remaining between them. CDR3 nucleotides: TGCAGCGTTGGGGGCGGTAGCGTAGAGCAGTTCTTC. Translated: CSVGGGSVEQFF.

In the case of this clonotype: Since a much larger clone is just one base distant, this may be a read error. This chain joins TRBV5-1 and TRBJ2-5, with D uncertain. Per the germline V gene, CDR1 is SGHRS and CDR2 is YFSETQ. This CDR3 is built from 15 residues. CDR3 loop: CASSKDTEIQGTQYF. The CDR3 DNA follows: TGCGCCAGCAGCAAAGACACAGAGATCCAAGGGACCCAGTACTTC.

The V gene is TRBV7-2, the J gene TRBJ1-4; no definite D call. CDR3 length: 15 residues. The V end lost 2 bases, the J end lost 0 bases, and 7 bases lay between the germline ends. The germline gives CDR1 SGHTA, CDR2 FQGNSA. CDR3 DNA: TGTGCCAGCAGCTTAAGAGCCGCAACTAATGAAAAACTGTTTTTT. This translates into CASSLRAATNEKLFF. Based on the CDR3 plus reference TRBV7-2 and TRBJ1-4, the full variable domain is GAGVSQSPSNKVTEKGKDVELRCDPISGHTALYWYRQSLGQGLEFLIYFQGNSAPDKSGLPSDRFSAERTGGSVSTLTIQRTQQEDSAVYLCASSLRAATNEKLFFGSGTQLSVL.

On this clonotype: This could be a read error, since a much larger clone is one nucleotide away. The chain carries TRBV28 and TRBJ2-1; no reliable D call. The CDR3 is 12 amino acids. Germline loops: CDR1 MDHEN, CDR2 SYDVKM. CDR3 sequence (DNA): TGTACCAGCAGTTTATTCGGTAATGAGCAGTTCTTC. Protein sequence: CTSSLFGNEQFF. Together with reference TRBV28 and TRBJ2-1, the CDR3 gives the full variable domain: DVKVTQSSRYLVKRTGEKVFLECVQDMDHENMFWYRQDPGLGLRLIYFSYDVKMKEKGDIPEGYSVSREKKERFSLILESASTNQTSMYLCTSSLFGNEQFFGPGTRLTVL.

This clonotype was counted ten times or more. CDR3 loop: CASSAQNPFYGYTF. The CDR3 nucleotides are TGTGCCAGCAGTGCTCAGAATCCCTTTTATGGCTACACCTTC. This chain links TRBV7-9 with TRBJ1-2; unclear D gene. The CDR3 has 14 amino acids. V shed 6 bases and J shed 5 bases, with 16 bases lying between them. CDR1 and CDR2 (germline): SEHNR, FQNEAQ (reference sequence).

This clonotype was counted ten times or more. V usage is TRBV28 and J usage is TRBJ2-1; TRBD1 matches at 7 bases. The CDR3 consists of 16 residues. The junction had 14 bases not matched to a gene; V was cut back by 4 bases and J by 8 bases. Germline CDR1 MDHEN, CDR2 SYDVKM. The CDR3 nucleotides are TGTGCCAGCAGTTGGATGTGGGGCAGTCAGGGGGATGAGCAGTTCTTC. The encoded protein is CASSWMWGSQGDEQFF.

The V and J genes are TRBV11-2 and TRBJ1-6; 7 bases line up with TRBD1. The V gene's germline CDR1 is SGHAT and CDR2 FQNNGV. After removal of 5 bases from V and 10 bases from J, the junction contained 17 bases not matched to a gene. The CDR3 is made up of 17 amino acids. CDR3 amino acids: CASSPILSDRSRSPLHF. The CDR3 nucleotides read TGTGCCAGCAGCCCCATTTTGTCGGACAGGTCTAGATCACCCCTCCACTTT.

This clonotype was counted many times. The chain couples TRBV7-9 to TRBJ2-3, with D uncertain. V was clipped by 10 bases and J by 1 base, with 9 bases between them. The CDR3 spans 12 residues. In germline, CDR1 is SEHNR, CDR2 FQNEAQ (reference sequence). The CDR3 is CATPLGTDTQYF. In DNA form, the CDR3 reads TGTGCCACCCCCCTGGGCACAGATACGCAGTATTTT.

The CDR3 sequence: CASSLRGWDIQYF. The CDR3 bases are TGTGCCAGCAGCTTGAGGGGGTGGGACATTCAGTACTTC. The chain recombines TRBV7-2 with TRBJ2-4; D is possibly TRBD1 (6 bases). V was trimmed by 3 bases and J by 8 bases, leaving 11 bases between them. The germline V gene has CDR1 SGHTA and CDR2 FQGNSA. There are 13 residues in the CDR3.

This clonotype was detected many times. This chain links TRBV5-1 with TRBJ1-1, with TRBD1 matching over 8 bases. Trimming at V came to 2 bases and at J to 2 bases, leaving 2 bases not matched to a gene. This CDR3 is 14 amino acids long. The germline CDR1 and CDR2 sequences are SGHRS and YFSETQ. The CDR3 region is CASSFDRGNTEAFF. CDR3 nucleotide sequence: TGCGCCAGCAGCTTCGACAGGGGAAACACTGAAGCTTTCTTT. Complete variable domain (other parts from reference TRBV5-1 and TRBJ1-1): KAGVTQTPRYLIKTRGQQVTLSCSPISGHRSVSWYQQTPGQGLQFLFEYFSETQRNKGNFPGRFSGRQFSNSRSEMNVSTLELGDSALYLCASSFDRGNTEAFFGQGTRLTVV.

This clonotype was counted between two and nine times. The chain recombines TRBV11-2 with TRBJ2-5; D is perhaps TRBD1 (5 bases). Trimming removed 2 bases from V and 7 bases from J, with 14 bases in between. The CDR3 is 14 amino acids. Germline V gene lookup returns CDR1 SGHAT and CDR2 FQNNGV. CDR3 DNA sequence: TGTGCCAGCAGCTTAAACAGGCTGGTAGGGACCCAGTACTTC. It translates to CASSLNRLVGTQYF. Based on the CDR3 plus reference TRBV11-2 and TRBJ2-5, the full variable domain is EAGVAQSPRYKIIEKRQSVAFWCNPISGHATLYWYQQILGQGPKLLIQFQNNGVVDDSQLPKDRFSAERLKGVDSTLKIQPAKLEDSAVYLCASSLNRLVGTQYFGPGTRLLVL.

The rearrangement joins TRBV15 to TRBJ1-2; D perhaps matches TRBD1 (5 bases). Germline V gives CDR1 LNHNV, CDR2 YYDKDF (reference sequence). The CDR3 totals 14 residues. Trimming took 0 bases from V and 2 from J, leaving 7 bases between them. CDR3 residues: CATSRDGGNYGYTF. The CDR3 DNA reads TGTGCCACCAGCAGAGATGGGGGGAACTATGGCTACACCTTC.

This clonotype has a single count. This sequence joins TRBV11-3 and TRBJ2-1; D not resolved. CDR3 length: 12 amino acids. V lost 3 bases and J 7 bases, leaving 7 bases between the germline ends. CDR1 is SGHNT, CDR2 YENEEA, per germline. CDR3 sequence reads: CASSLSFNEQFF. In nucleotides, the CDR3 is TGTGCCAGCAGCTTGTCTTTTAATGAGCAGTTCTTC.

This clonotype has at least ten counts. The V call is TRBV4-1, the J call TRBJ2-3, with D perhaps matching TRBD2 (5 bases). Trimming pared 2 bases from V and 5 bases from J, leaving 11 bases between. Per the germline V gene, CDR1 is MGHRA and CDR2 is YSYEKL. CDR3 length: 14 amino acids. DNA for the CDR3: TGCGCCAGCAGCCAAACTCTTCGGGGAGATACGCAGTATTTT. Translation gives CASSQTLRGDTQYF.

This clonotype has at least ten counts. The chain recombines TRBV20-1 with TRBJ2-1; 7 positions agree with TRBD2. Germline-derived CDR1 and CDR2 are DFQATT and SNEGSKA (reference sequence). Trimming removed 6 bases from V and 0 bases from J; junction bases left unmatched: 5. The CDR3 is 14 residues long. CDR3 DNA sequence: TGCAGTGCGGAAACTAGCGACTCCTACAATGAGCAGTTCTTC. It codes for CSAETSDSYNEQFF.

This chain uses TRBV12-3 or TRBV12-4 with TRBJ2-5, with 8 bases that match TRBD2. V lost 3 bases, J lost 11 bases, and 5 bases stayed unmatched. CDR3 length: 12 amino acids. The CDR3 DNA reads as TGTGCCAGCAGTTTGGGGCGGGGGGAGCAGTACTTC. This encodes CASSLGRGEQYF.

The chain employs TRBV6-5 and TRBJ2-3; D is unclear. V lost 5 bases to trimming and J lost 6 bases, with 9 bases between them. Germline assignment: CDR1 MNHEY and CDR2 SVGAGI. The CDR3 is 12 amino acids. The CDR3 loop reads CASSGSRDTQYF. The CDR3 DNA reads as TGTGCCAGCAGTGGCTCGCGGGATACGCAGTATTTT.

The rearrangement links TRBV21-1 to TRBJ2-1; TRBD1 is the table's D call, not checked against the DNA. TRBV21-1 is reported as a pseudogene. This CDR3 has 12 amino acids. CDR3 DNA sequence: TGTGCCAGCAAGGACAGGGAAAATGAGCAGTTCTTC. Encoded protein: CASKDRENEQFF.

This clonotype was seen ten or more times. This chain links TRBV12-3 or TRBV12-4 with TRBJ2-7, with 9 bases identical to TRBD2. This CDR3 comprises 14 residues. The V segment lost 2 bases and the J segment 4 bases; nucleotides outside the gene matches: 3. The CDR3 DNA is TGTGCCAGCAGTTTATCGCGGGAGGGATACGAGCAGTACTTC. Amino acid sequence: CASSLSREGYEQYF.

Points on this clonotype: This may stem from a read error, because a much larger clone lies one nucleotide away. This sequence joins TRBV7-9 and TRBJ2-1; D uncertain. V was cut by 2 bases and J by 6 bases, with 14 bases left in between. The length of the CDR3 is 15 residues. Germline V CDR1 and CDR2: SEHNR, FQNEAQ (reference sequence). The CDR3 DNA reads as TGTGCCAGCAGCTTATCCGAGACTCTTGGCAATGAGCAGTTCTTC. As protein: CASSLSETLGNEQFF.

This clonotype was seen repeatedly, ten times or more. The chain has TRBV6-1 and TRBJ2-4; D perhaps matches TRBD1 (5 bases). Germline CDR1 reads MNHNS; CDR2 reads SASEGT. The V end was cut by 5 bases, the J end by 12 bases, with 14 bases between. The CDR3 is made up of 12 amino acids. CDR3 nucleotides: TGTGCCAGCAGTAAGGACACAACACCTCAGTACTTC. Translation: CASSKDTTPQYF.

This clonotype was seen more than once but under ten times. Since a much larger clone is just one base distant, this may be a read error. This chain connects TRBV5-1 to TRBJ2-5, with D possibly TRBD1 on 6 matching bases. The germline gives CDR1 SGHRS, CDR2 YFSETQ. Between the trimmed V and J ends, which lost 3 bases and 11 bases, there was a span of 26 bases. This CDR3 contains 16 residues. The CDR3 reads CASSSRTRTVNNEQYF. DNA of the CDR3: TGCGCCAGCAGCTCGAGGACTCGGACAGTCAACAATGAGCAGTACTTC.

Regarding this clonotype: With a much larger clone just one base away, this may be a read error. This CDR3 reads CASSPLRTATDTQYF. CDR3 in DNA: TGTGCCAGCTCACCCCTAAGGACCGCCACAGATACGCAGTATTTT. V is TRBV18 and J is TRBJ2-3; the D is unclear. This CDR3 has 15 residues. The germline V gene encodes CDR1 KGHSH and CDR2 LQKENI. The V and J ends lost 3 bases and 2 bases respectively, with 12 bases between them.

With regard to this clonotype: Possible read error: a much larger clone is one base away. CDR3 protein: CSARARQAYEQYF. The CDR3 bases are TGCAGTGCTAGAGCGCGACAGGCCTACGAGCAGTACTTC. The chain links TRBV20-1 to TRBJ2-7; a possible D gene is TRBD1 (6 bases). Trimming pared 1 base from V and 2 bases from J, leaving 9 bases between. The CDR3 has 13 amino acids. Germline CDR1 DFQATT, CDR2 SNEGSKA (reference sequence).

This clonotype was seen many times. The chain employs TRBV13 and TRBJ1-4; TRBD1 aligns across 9 bases. The ends lost 2 bases at V and 11 bases at J; junction bases unmatched: 9. The V gene's germline CDR1 is PRHDT and CDR2 FYEKMQ (reference sequence). This CDR3 spans 15 amino acids. The CDR3 region is CASSLFGTGMGKLFF. The CDR3 DNA follows: TGTGCCAGCAGCTTATTTGGGACAGGGATGGGCAAACTGTTTTTT. The full variable domain, its missing parts supplied by reference TRBV13 and TRBJ1-4, is AAGVIQSPRHLIKEKRETATLKCYPIPRHDTVYWYQQGPGQDPQFLISFYEKMQSDKGSIPDRFSAQQFSDYHSELNMSSLELGDSALYFCASSLFGTGMGKLFFGSGTQLSVL.

This clonotype was observed a handful of times. The V and J genes are TRBV12-3 or TRBV12-4 and TRBJ2-1, with D possibly TRBD1 on 5 matching bases. Gene TRBJ2-7 matches the end of the DNA better, so the J call may be wrong. The CDR3 is 16 amino acids. CDR3 DNA sequence: TGTGCCAGCAGTCAACAGGCGCCCCCCTCCTACAATGAGCAGTACTTC. Translating gives CASSQQAPPSYNEQYF.